Each of the 4 T cell receptor beta chains below was sequenced from the same sample in a study of lymphopenia after photon versus proton radiotherapy. The protocol was immunoSEQ multiplex PCR, while the TCRdb copy is restricted to in-frame clones and leaves out a portion. The top ten hold roughly 29% of the sample, which has tens of thousands of clones, around 83% seen once. The specimen was peripheral blood, collected from a patient treated with photon-based radiotherapy. The receptors originated from a man between 50 and 59 years old with gastric cancer.

CDR3 amino acids: CASSLDGNQPQHF. The CDR3 DNA reads TGTGCCAGCAGCTTGGACGGGAATCAGCCCCAGCATTTT. This chain uses TRBV5-5 with TRBJ1-5; D is undetermined. CDR3 length: 13 amino acids. Germline V CDR1 and CDR2: SGHKS, YYEKEE (reference sequence). Between the trimmed V and J ends, which lost 0 bases and 4 bases, there was a span of 5 bases.

This chain joins TRBV5-4 and TRBJ1-1; D not resolved. Germline V lookup: CDR1 SGHNT, CDR2 YYREEE (reference sequence). The ends were cut back, 2 bases at V and 9 bases at J, with 14 bases in the middle. CDR3 length equals 13 residues. The CDR3 sequence: CASSFGGRFQAFF. CDR3 nucleotides: TGTGCCAGCAGCTTCGGCGGCAGGTTCCAAGCTTTCTTT.

This clone showed up just once. The chain has TRBV27 and TRBJ2-2, with D perhaps TRBD1 (5 bases). The V gene's germline CDR1 is MNHEY and CDR2 SMNVEV (reference sequence). CDR3 size: 13 residues. V was clipped by 5 bases and J by 8 bases, with 12 bases between them. CDR3 residues: CASSKTDMGELFF. As DNA, the CDR3 is TGTGCCAGCAGTAAGACAGACATGGGGGAGCTGTTTTTT.

This clone has just a few counts. Other DNA sequences in the sample encode the same CDR3. The V gene is TRBV7-2, the J gene TRBJ2-7, with D perhaps matching TRBD2 (6 bases). The CDR3 covers 15 residues. The germline V and J ends were trimmed by 0 bases and 0 bases, with 9 bases remaining between them. Germline V gives CDR1 SGHTA, CDR2 FQGNSA. This CDR3 is CASSLAGGSSYEQYF. In DNA, the CDR3 is TGTGCCAGCAGCTTAGCGGGGGGTAGCTCCTACGAGCAGTACTTC. Complete variable domain (other parts from reference TRBV7-2 and TRBJ2-7): GAGVSQSPSNKVTEKGKDVELRCDPISGHTALYWYRQSLGQGLEFLIYFQGNSAPDKSGLPSDRFSAERTGGSVSTLTIQRTQQEDSAVYLCASSLAGGSSYEQYFGPGTRLTVT.